This T cell receptor beta chain is from a study of patients and donors after allogeneic stem cell transplantation. One entry per CDR3 protein, called by TCRdb with MiXCR from the RT-PCR reads. The repertoire holds fewer than 75,000 distinct CDR3 sequences, with less than 30% as singletons. The clonotype originates from a human donor who was either an allogeneic HSCT recipient or a stem cell or donor lymphocyte infusion donor (not recorded which). It is not recorded whose cells these are; they may come from a transplant donor. What was sequenced was blood, either unsorted or a sorted T cell fraction (not recorded which).

The CDR3: CASSYSETQYF. CDR3 nucleotides: TGTGCCAGCAGTTATAGTGAGACCCAGTACTTC. The genes are TRBV6-2 or TRBV6-3 and TRBJ2-5; no definite D call. CDR1 and CDR2 (germline): MNHEY, SVGEGT. The CDR3 is 11 amino acids. Trimming pared 3 bases from V and 5 bases from J, leaving 4 bases between.